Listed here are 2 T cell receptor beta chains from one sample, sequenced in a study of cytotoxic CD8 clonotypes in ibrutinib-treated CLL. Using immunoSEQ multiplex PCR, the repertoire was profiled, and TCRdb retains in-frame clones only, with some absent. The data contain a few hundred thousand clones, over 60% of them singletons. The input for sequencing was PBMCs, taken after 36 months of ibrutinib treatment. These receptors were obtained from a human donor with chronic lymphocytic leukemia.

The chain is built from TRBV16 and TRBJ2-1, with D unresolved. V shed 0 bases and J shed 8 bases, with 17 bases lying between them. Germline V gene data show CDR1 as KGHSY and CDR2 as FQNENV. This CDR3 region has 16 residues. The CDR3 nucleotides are TGTGCCAGCAGCCAATCCTCCTATACAGCTTTCTATGAGCAGTTCTTC. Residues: CASSQSSYTAFYEQFF.

Written as DNA, the CDR3 is TGTGCCAGTAGTATTCGGACCGGAAGCTCCTACGAGCAGTACTTC. It yields the protein CASSIRTGSSYEQYF. The rearrangement links TRBV19 to TRBJ2-7, with D hard to call. With 3 bases removed from V and 0 bases from J, the gap between germline ends came to 12 bases. CDR3 size: 15 residues. Germline-derived CDR1 and CDR2 are LNHDA and SQIVND (reference sequence).